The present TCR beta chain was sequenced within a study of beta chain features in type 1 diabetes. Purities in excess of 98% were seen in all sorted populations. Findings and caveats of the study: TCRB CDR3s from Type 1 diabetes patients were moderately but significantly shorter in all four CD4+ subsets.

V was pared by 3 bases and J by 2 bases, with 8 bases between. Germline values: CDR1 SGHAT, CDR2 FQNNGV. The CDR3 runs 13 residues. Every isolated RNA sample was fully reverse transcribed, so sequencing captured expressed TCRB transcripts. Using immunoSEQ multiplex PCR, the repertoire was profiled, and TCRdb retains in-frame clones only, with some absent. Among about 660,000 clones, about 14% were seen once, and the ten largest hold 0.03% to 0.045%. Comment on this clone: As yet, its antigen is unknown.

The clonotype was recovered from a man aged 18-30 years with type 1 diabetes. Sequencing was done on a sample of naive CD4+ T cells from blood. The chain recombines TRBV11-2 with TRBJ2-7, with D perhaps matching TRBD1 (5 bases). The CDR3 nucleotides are TGTGCCAGCAGCTTGGCAGGGACCTACGAGCAGTACTTC. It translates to CASSLAGTYEQYF.